Listed here is a single TCR beta chain. Original methodology: With immunoSEQ giving junction-only sequences and no quality scores, filtering differed. Repertoires were generated with immunoSEQ multiplex PCR, while TCRdb's copy carries only in-frame clones and drops some. That table supplies the V and J calls and clone size; D and trimming were determined from the DNA. This sample has roughly 1,500,000 clones, with just under 99% found just once. The data are from a study of shared clonotypes between healthy human individuals. Study details: Donors had three CD4 naive, three CD4 memory, two CD8 naive and one CD8 memory plate apiece.

Germline CDR1 and CDR2: ENHRY and SYGVKD. The CDR3 runs 17 residues. Losses at the gene ends were 1 base for V and 7 bases for J; bases not matched to a gene: 12. The chain recombines TRBV10-3 with TRBJ2-2; 7 nucleotides match TRBD2. The specimen was naive CD4+ T cells sorted from blood. Noted subset: CD45RA+ positively selected. This receptor was obtained from a man aged 25-40 years in good health. The CDR3 is CAISEFLSGLVGGELFF. The CDR3 nucleotides are TGTGCCATCAGTGAGTTTCTTTCCGGACTAGTGGGCGGGGAGCTGTTTTTT.